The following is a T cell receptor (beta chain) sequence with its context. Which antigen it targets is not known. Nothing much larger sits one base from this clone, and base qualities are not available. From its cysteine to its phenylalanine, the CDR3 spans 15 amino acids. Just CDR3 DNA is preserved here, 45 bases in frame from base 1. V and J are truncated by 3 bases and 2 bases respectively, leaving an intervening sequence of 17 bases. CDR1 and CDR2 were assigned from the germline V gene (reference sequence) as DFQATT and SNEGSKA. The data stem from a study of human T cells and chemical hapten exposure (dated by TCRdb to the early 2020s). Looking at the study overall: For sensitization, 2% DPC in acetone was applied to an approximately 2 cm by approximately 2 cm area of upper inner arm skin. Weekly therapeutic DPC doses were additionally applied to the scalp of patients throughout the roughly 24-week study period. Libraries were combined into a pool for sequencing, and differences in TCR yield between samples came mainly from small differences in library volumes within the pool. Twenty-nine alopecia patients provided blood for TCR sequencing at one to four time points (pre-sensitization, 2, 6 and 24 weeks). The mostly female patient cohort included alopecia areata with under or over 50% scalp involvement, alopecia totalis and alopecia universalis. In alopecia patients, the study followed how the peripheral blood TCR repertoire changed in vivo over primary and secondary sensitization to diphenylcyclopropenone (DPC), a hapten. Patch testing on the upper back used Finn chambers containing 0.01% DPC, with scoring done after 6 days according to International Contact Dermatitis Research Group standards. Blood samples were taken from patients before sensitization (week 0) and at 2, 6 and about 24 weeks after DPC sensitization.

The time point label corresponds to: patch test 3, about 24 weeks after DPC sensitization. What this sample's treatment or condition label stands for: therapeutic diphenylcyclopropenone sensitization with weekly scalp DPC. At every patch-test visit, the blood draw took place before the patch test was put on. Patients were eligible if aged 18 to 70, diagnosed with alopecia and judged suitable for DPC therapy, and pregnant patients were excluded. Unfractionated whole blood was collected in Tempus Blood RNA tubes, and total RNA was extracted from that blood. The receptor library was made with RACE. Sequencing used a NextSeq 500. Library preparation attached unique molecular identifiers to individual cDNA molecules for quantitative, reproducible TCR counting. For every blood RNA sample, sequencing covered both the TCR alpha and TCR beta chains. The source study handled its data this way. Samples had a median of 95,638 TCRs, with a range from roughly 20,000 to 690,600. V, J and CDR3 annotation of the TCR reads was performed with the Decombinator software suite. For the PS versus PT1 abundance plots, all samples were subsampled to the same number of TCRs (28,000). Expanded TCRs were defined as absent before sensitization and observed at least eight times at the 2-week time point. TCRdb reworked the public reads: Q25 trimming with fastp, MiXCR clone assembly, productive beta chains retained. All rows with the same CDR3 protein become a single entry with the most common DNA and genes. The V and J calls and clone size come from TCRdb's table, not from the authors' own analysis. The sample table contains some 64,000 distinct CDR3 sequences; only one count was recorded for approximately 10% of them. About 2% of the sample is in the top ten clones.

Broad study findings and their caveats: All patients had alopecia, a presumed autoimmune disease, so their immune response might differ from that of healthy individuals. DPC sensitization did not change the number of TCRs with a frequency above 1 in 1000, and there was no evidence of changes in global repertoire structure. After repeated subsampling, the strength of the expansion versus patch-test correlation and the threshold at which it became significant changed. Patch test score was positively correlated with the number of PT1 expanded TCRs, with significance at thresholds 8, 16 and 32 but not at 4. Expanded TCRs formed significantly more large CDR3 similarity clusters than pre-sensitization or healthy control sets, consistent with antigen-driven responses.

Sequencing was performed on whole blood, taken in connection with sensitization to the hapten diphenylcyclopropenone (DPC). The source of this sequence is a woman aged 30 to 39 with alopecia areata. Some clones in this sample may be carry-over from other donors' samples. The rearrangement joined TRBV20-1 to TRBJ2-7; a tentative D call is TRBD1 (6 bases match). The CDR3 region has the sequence CSARLGQFDPYEQYF. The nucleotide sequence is TGCAGTGCTAGGCTAGGACAGTTTGACCCCTACGAGCAGTACTTC.